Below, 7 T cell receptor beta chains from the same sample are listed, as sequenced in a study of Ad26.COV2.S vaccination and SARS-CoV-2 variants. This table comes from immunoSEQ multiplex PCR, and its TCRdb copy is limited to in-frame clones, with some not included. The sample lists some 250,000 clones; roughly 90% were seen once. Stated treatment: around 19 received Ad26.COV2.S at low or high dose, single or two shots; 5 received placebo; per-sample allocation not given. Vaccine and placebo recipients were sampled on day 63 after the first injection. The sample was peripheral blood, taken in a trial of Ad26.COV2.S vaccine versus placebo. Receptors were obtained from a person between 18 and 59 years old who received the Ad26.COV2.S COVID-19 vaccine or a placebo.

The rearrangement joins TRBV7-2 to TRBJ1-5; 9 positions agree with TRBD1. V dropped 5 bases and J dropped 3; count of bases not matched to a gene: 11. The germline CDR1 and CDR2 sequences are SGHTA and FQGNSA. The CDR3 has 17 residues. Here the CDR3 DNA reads TGTGCCAGCAGCCCAACGCCCGGGACAGGGTTCAATCAGCCCCAGCATTTT. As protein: CASSPTPGTGFNQPQHF.

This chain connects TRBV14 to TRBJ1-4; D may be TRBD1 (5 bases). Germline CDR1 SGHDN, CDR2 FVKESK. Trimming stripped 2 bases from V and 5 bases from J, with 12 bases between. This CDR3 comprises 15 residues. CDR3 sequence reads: CASSQQGEGNEKLFF. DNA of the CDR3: TGTGCCAGCAGCCAACAGGGTGAGGGGAATGAAAAACTGTTTTTT.

As DNA, the CDR3 is TGTGCCAGCAGTCACGAAGGACCGTACTTC. Its translation is CASSHEGPYF. This chain joins TRBV2 and TRBJ2-5; no reliable D call. This CDR3 contains 10 residues. Trimming took 5 bases from V and 13 from J, leaving 11 bases between them. The V gene's germline CDR1 is SNHLY and CDR2 FYNNEI.

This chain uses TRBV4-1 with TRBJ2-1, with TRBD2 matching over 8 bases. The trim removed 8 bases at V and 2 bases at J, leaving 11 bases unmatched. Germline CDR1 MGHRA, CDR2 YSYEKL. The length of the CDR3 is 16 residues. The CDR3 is CASGVGTSSAYNEQFF. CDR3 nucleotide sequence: TGCGCCAGCGGCGTCGGGACTAGTAGCGCCTACAATGAGCAGTTCTTC.

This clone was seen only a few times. The CDR3 bases are TGTGCCAGCAGCGCAGGTTACGGGACGGATTTCTATGGCTACACCTTC. This codes for CASSAGYGTDFYGYTF. V usage is TRBV5-6 and J usage is TRBJ1-2, with D maybe TRBD1 (5 bases). Trimming cost V 4 bases and J 4 bases, with 20 bases left between them. Germline loops: CDR1 SGHDT, CDR2 YYEEEE. This CDR3 contains 16 residues.

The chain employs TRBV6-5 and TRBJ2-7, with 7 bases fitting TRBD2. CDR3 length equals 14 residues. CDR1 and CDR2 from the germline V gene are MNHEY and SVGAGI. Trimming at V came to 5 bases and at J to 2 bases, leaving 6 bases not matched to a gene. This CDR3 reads CASSPSGAPYEQYF. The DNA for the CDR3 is TGTGCCAGCAGTCCCAGCGGGGCCCCCTACGAGCAGTACTTC.

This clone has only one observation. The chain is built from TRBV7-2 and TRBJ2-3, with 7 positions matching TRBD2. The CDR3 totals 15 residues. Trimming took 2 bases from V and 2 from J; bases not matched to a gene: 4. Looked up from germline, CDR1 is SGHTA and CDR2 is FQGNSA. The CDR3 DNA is TGTGCCAGCAGCTTATACGGGGGGAACACAGATACGCAGTATTTT. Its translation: CASSLYGGNTDTQYF.